The T cell receptor beta chain under discussion was sequenced for a study of somatic mutations in cytotoxic T cells in rheumatoid arthritis (dated by TCRdb to about 2017). Context from the whole study: Peripheral blood (around 28 ml EDTA) was collected from patients immediately after diagnosis and before any treatment began. Sorted V beta1+ cells also underwent TCRB sequencing, and some V beta antibody-stained T-cell populations were flow-sorted at nearly 100% purity on a FACSAria II or Sony SH800. The study asked whether expanded CD8+ T-cell clones in newly diagnosed, untreated rheumatoid arthritis carry somatic mutations, and used TCRB deep sequencing to characterize clonality. A total of 65 rheumatoid arthritis patients and 15 to 20 healthy controls underwent TCRB deep sequencing. Patient and control groups had essentially identical median ages.

The V end gives up 3 bases and the J end 5 bases, leaving 1 base in the junction not matched to a gene. CDR1 and CDR2, looked up from the germline V gene (reference sequence), are LNHDA and SQIVND. The CDR3 sequence holds 13 residues, the cysteine and phenylalanine included. The sequence is cut down to CDR3 DNA, 39 bases in frame from base 1. TCRB CDR3 sequencing used the immunoSEQ assay on genomic DNA. For the original study's pipeline: Published virus-specific TCRB sequences were compared with patient CD8+ clones larger than 1%, and only a few matches were found. The analyses included only productive TCRB rearrangements. Defining a clone by its unique TCRB CDR3 sequence, the study calculated clonality as a productive clonality index derived from Shannon entropy. To calculate repertoire overlap between two samples, the template counts of each clone were considered relative to each sample's total templates. V-gene usage measured by flow cytometry correlated with TCRB sequencing V-gene usage, with a Spearman r of around 0.59. In TCRdb, the immuneACCESS table is reduced to in-frame sequences with V and J assigned. These tables do not hold every clone; where another copy was compared, an unresolved V gene accounts for under half, and the others remain unexplained. The DNA was the basis for D and trimming; V, J and clone size are from that table. Recorded for this sample are about 20,000 clones; under 85% of them occurred a single time. In total, the top ten clones hold approximately 15% of the sample.

CD4+ and CD8+ cells were isolated by positive magnetic bead selection on an AutoMACS, and purity was checked by flow cytometry. A TCR V beta antibody panel was used in flow cytometry to screen first for clonal expansions, which were then characterized by TCRB deep sequencing of sorted CD8+ fractions. Ficoll-Paque PLUS density gradient separation was used to isolate peripheral blood mononuclear cells. DNA was extracted from CD4-enriched, CD8-enriched or PBMC samples with Nucleospin Tissue or Tissue XS kits and quantified with a Qubit 2.0 fluorometer. Study-wide conclusions, independent of this receptor: No adjustment for multiple comparisons was made for the slight TRBV07 underrepresentation in patients. Several identical CD8+ TCRB sequences were found in both blood and synovial fluid, and in 8 of 65 patients the largest CD8+ clone exceeded 20% of CD8+ cells. CD8+ T-cell clonality did not differ significantly between rheumatoid arthritis patients and age-matched healthy controls. CD8+ clonality increased with age in patients (Spearman r ≈ 0.5) but not in healthy controls. The expanded CD8+ clones had unknown antigen targets, and not appearing in virus-specific databases did not rule out that they were virus-specific.

This clone occurred once. Its antigen remains undetermined. Base qualities are missing; no much larger clone stands one base away. The sequence came from an adult with rheumatoid arthritis. Input material: CD8+ T cells sorted from blood. The rearrangement combines TRBV19 with TRBJ1-5; the junction holds 7 bases that match TRBD1. The CDR3 corresponds to CASSITGDQPQHF. The nucleotides read TGTGCCAGTAGTATCACAGGGGATCAGCCCCAGCATTTT.